A selection of T cell receptor beta chains follows, all from one sample in a study of blood T cell repertoires in COVID-19. Measured with immunoSEQ multiplex PCR; TCRdb has only the in-frame clones, and not every one. The repertoire holds some 160,000 clones, just under 80% seen once, with about 15% in the top ten. What was sequenced was peripheral blood. These receptors were taken from a woman older than 75 with acute or convalescent COVID-19. Each CDR3 is given with its conserved first and last residue. Each record gives: clone size, V gene, J gene, CDR3 protein. Clone size is stated in some rows and not others, as once, few, many or a class when expanded.

.	TRBV28	TRBJ2-3	CASRTPTDTQYF
.	TRBV19	TRBJ2-5	CASSPPRGETQYF
.	TRBV6-2/TRBV6-3	TRBJ2-7	CASSYYRLAGGISEQYF
.	TRBV28	TRBJ2-7	CASSTTGTSGYEQYF
.	TRBV6-5	TRBJ1-4	CATYTGELNEKLFF
.	TRBV6-6	TRBJ1-5	CASRTDQGSNQPQHF
.	TRBV6-5	TRBJ1-6	CASSYAGQSNSPLHF
.	TRBV24-1	TRBJ2-2	CATSGTVGARDSTGELFF
few	TRBV27	TRBJ2-2	CASSPRHGGELFF
.	TRBV2	TRBJ1-6	CASRGQGPNSPLHF
.	TRBV29-1	TRBJ1-2	CSVEGRTGEGYTF
.	TRBV9	TRBJ2-5	CASSVDLAVQETQYF
.	TRBV19	TRBJ1-3	CATQTSGNTIYF
.	TRBV18	TRBJ1-2	CASSPIIPGGGYTF
.	TRBV5-4	TRBJ2-2	CASSTTSGELFF
few	TRBV30	TRBJ2-3	CAWSVQRAPDTQYF
once	TRBV30	TRBJ1-5	CAWSVRVSQPQHF
.	TRBV5-6	TRBJ1-1	CASSRWDRGPTEAFF
.	TRBV27	TRBJ1-4	CASSYTGTVEKLFF
.	TRBV7-6	TRBJ1-1	CASSSQDRAGTEAFF
once	TRBV21-1	TRBJ2-7	CASSKRTSDEQYF
.	TRBV3-1/TRBV3-2	TRBJ1-4	CASSQGWGGDHEKLFF
.	TRBV7-9	TRBJ2-2	CASSQTPGQQNTGELFF
.	TRBV18	TRBJ1-1	CASSPLPGMNTEAFF
.	TRBV2	TRBJ1-5	CASSSQWANQPQHF
.	TRBV5-1	TRBJ1-2	CASSLDAGRAYGYTF
.	TRBV13	TRBJ1-4	CASSLLSGQGNEKLFF
.	TRBV27	TRBJ1-5	CASGASGPGQPQHF
few	TRBV5-1	TRBJ2-3	CASSLGLAADTQYF
once	TRBV5-1	TRBJ1-1	CASSSTGNAEAFF
.	TRBV30	TRBJ2-3	CAWSPNTDTQYF
few	TRBV19	TRBJ2-3	CASSIGQTSTDTQYF
.	TRBV6-5	TRBJ1-6	CASSYQGANSPLHF
.	TRBV14	TRBJ2-7	CASSRTSYEQYF
.	TRBV5-1	TRBJ2-5	CASSLAAGSETQYF
many	TRBV5-4	TRBJ2-7	CASSLSRGAYEQYF
.	TRBV30	TRBJ1-1	CAWDRARSEAFF
.	TRBV6-4	TRBJ1-1	CASSIEGGTEAFF
.	TRBV29-1	TRBJ1-1	CSVLAGDRGVTEAFF
.	TRBV19	TRBJ1-4	CASSIYRGREKLFF
.	TRBV29-1	TRBJ2-1	CSGSSYNEQFF
few	TRBV7-8	TRBJ1-1	CASSSWRTGGVVNTEAFF
once	TRBV30	TRBJ2-6	CAWSMPGGPGANVLTF
.	TRBV19	TRBJ1-4	CASSPNRDREKLFF
.	TRBV4-1	TRBJ1-5	CASSHPGQGPDQPQHF
few	TRBV7-2	TRBJ1-1	CASSPNRATMNTEAFF
.	TRBV19	TRBJ1-5	CASSMEPALGQHF
.	TRBV6-5	TRBJ1-2	CASSPDRVYGYTF
.	TRBV7-2	TRBJ1-3	CASSLGNSRGGNTIYF
.	TRBV3-1/TRBV3-2	TRBJ2-1	CASSQELSDRNEQFF
.	TRBV7-2	TRBJ2-2	CASSLQSSGVGGELFF
.	TRBV7-9	TRBJ1-1	CASSLGSTRTEAFF
.	TRBV5-5	TRBJ2-1	CASSVTRTYNEQFF
.	TRBV11-2	TRBJ1-4	CASSFTVNEKLFF
.	TRBV5-1	TRBJ2-1	CASSLGRGSQGQYNEQFF